Presented here are 13 T cell receptor beta chains from one specimen sequenced in a study of T cell responses to AZD1222 COVID-19 vaccine. Sequencing was performed with immunoSEQ multiplex PCR; in TCRdb, only in-frame clones are kept and a portion is missing. The table shows approximately 89,000 clones, with roughly 90% occurring only once. The sequencing here drew on peripheral blood, taken on day 0 of AZD1222 vaccination. All receptors derive from an adult in good health.

The J gene is TRBJ1-2, the V gene TRBV12-3 or TRBV12-4; D not certain. The germline V and J ends were trimmed by 7 bases and 4 bases, with 13 bases remaining between them. This CDR3 region has 13 residues. CDR3 DNA sequence: TGTGCCAGCACCAAGGGAGGATTCTATGGCTACACCTTC. Translating gives CASTKGGFYGYTF.

This chain uses TRBV30 with TRBJ2-1; no reliable D call. The V end lost 0 bases, the J end lost 10 bases, and 10 bases lay between the germline ends. The germline V gene has CDR1 GTSNPN and CDR2 SVGIG (reference sequence). The CDR3 totals 12 residues. CDR3: CAWSVLGKEQFF. CDR3 DNA: TGTGCCTGGAGTGTATTGGGGAAAGAGCAGTTCTTC.

This chain connects TRBV19 to TRBJ1-5; maybe TRBD1 (5 bases). CDR1 and CDR2 from the germline V gene are LNHDA and SQIVND (reference sequence). V shed 7 bases and J shed 8 bases, with 15 bases lying between them. This CDR3 is built from 13 residues. The CDR3 DNA sequence: TGTGCCAGTAAGGGGTCCAAAGGTAAGCCCCAGCATTTT. Translation: CASKGSKGKPQHF.

This rearrangement joins TRBV7-9 to TRBJ2-7, with D possibly matching TRBD1 (6 bases). The germline V gene encodes CDR1 SEHNR and CDR2 FQNEAQ (reference sequence). This CDR3 contains 14 residues. V lost 11 bases to trimming and J lost 0 bases, with 17 bases between them. The CDR3 is CAGSKTGNSYEQYF. The CDR3, as DNA: TGTGCCGGGTCCAAGACAGGCAACTCCTACGAGCAGTACTTC.

The chain carries TRBV28 and TRBJ1-2, with TRBD1 as a possible D gene (6 bases). Between the trimmed V and J ends, which lost 4 bases and 4 bases, there was a span of 16 bases. The CDR3 extends over 15 amino acids. Germline-derived CDR1 and CDR2 are MDHEN and SYDVKM. CDR3 nucleotides: TGTGCCAGCAGTTCGACCTCGACAGGACGCTATGGCTACACCTTC. Protein product: CASSSTSTGRYGYTF.

This chain joins TRBV19 and TRBJ1-2; possibly TRBD1 for D (5 bases). CDR1 LNHDA and CDR2 SQIVND come from the germline V gene (reference sequence). V lost 10 bases, J lost 7 bases, and 13 bases lay in between. The CDR3 is 11 amino acids. The DNA of the CDR3 is TGTGCCATTCGAGGCGGGGGTGGCTACACCTTC. This gives the protein CAIRGGGGYTF.

The V call is TRBV27, the J call TRBJ1-6, with 7 bases that match TRBD1. The CDR3 totals 15 residues. Per germline, CDR1 MNHEY and CDR2 SMNVEV (reference sequence). The V and J ends lost 6 bases and 4 bases, in that order; junction bases with no gene match: 6. CDR3 DNA sequence: TGTGCCAGCAGACAGGGGCAAACTTATAATTCACCCCTCCACTTT. This gives the protein CASRQGQTYNSPLHF.

This clone is labeled medium-sized. V is TRBV7-9 and J is TRBJ1-2; 8 nucleotides line up with TRBD1. Trimming removed 5 bases from V and 7 bases from J; junction bases left unmatched: 9. The germline V gene encodes CDR1 SEHNR and CDR2 FQNEAQ (reference sequence). The CDR3 loop spans 14 amino acids. CDR3 DNA sequence: TGTGCCAGCAGCCCCGGACAGGGTGTAGTTGGCTACACCTTC. Translated, it gives CASSPGQGVVGYTF.

The rearrangement uses TRBV7-8 and TRBJ1-1; D is undetermined. V lost 1 base and J lost 10, with 13 bases in between. Per germline, CDR1 SGHVS and CDR2 FQNEAQ. The CDR3 is 13 residues long. The CDR3, as DNA: TGTGCCAGCAGCTTAGAACGGTGGGTTGGAGCTTTCTTT. Protein product: CASSLERWVGAFF.

CDR3 bases: TGTGCCAGCAGCGCAACAGGGGTTGGCTACACCTTC. Protein sequence: CASSATGVGYTF. The chain is built from TRBV7-2 and TRBJ1-2, with TRBD1 matching 7 bases. The CDR3 is 12 amino acids. V shed 5 bases, J shed 7 bases, and the junction held 4 bases outside the gene matches. The V gene's germline CDR1 is SGHTA and CDR2 FQGNSA. Full variable domain (outside the CDR3, taken from reference TRBV7-2 and TRBJ1-2): GAGVSQSPSNKVTEKGKDVELRCDPISGHTALYWYRQSLGQGLEFLIYFQGNSAPDKSGLPSDRFSAERTGGSVSTLTIQRTQQEDSAVYLCASSATGVGYTFGSGTRLTVV.

The CDR3 spells CASQLGGENIQYF. DNA for the CDR3: TGTGCCAGCCAACTAGGAGGGGAAAACATTCAGTACTTC. The chain employs TRBV2 and TRBJ2-4; D possibly corresponds to TRBD2 (6 bases). The V and J ends lost 8 bases and 5 bases respectively, with 13 bases between them. This CDR3 region has 13 residues. The germline CDR1 and CDR2 sequences are SNHLY and FYNNEI.

V is TRBV6-5 and J is TRBJ1-2; D might be TRBD1 (5 bases). The CDR3 is 13 amino acids. Germline CDR1 and CDR2: MNHEY and SVGAGI. V was cut by 0 bases and J by 13 bases, with 15 bases left in between. The CDR3 spells CASSYSMRGSTTF. CDR3 DNA sequence: TGTGCCAGCAGTTACTCGATGCGGGGCTCTACCACCTTC.

The chain uses TRBV7-2 and TRBJ1-5; D is possibly TRBD1 (5 bases). V was pared by 1 base and J by 3 bases, with 13 bases between. The CDR3 is 16 amino acids. Germline CDR1 and CDR2: SGHTA and FQGNSA. CDR3 amino acids: CASSLVSGGFNQPQHF. CDR3 sequence (DNA): TGTGCCAGCAGCTTAGTCTCGGGGGGATTCAATCAGCCCCAGCATTTT.